What follows is one TCR beta chain and its context. The sample originates from a study of T cell changes during pregnancy in multiple sclerosis. Method: immunoSEQ multiplex PCR; TCRdb's copy keeps in-frame clones and lacks some. The sample includes 25,000 to 30,000 clones, less than 90% of them seen just once. CDR1 and CDR2 (germline): SGHVS, FQNEAQ. CDR3 length: 18 amino acids. V trimming: 4 bases; J trimming: 0 bases; junction bases outside the gene matches: 9. The source was CD8+ T cells from peripheral blood mononuclear cells, collected before pregnancy. The chain employs TRBV7-8 and TRBJ2-1; TRBD1 agrees at 10 bases. This clonotype originated in a female donor with multiple sclerosis, enrolled in a pregnancy study. DNA of the CDR3: TGTGCCAGCAGCTCGGGACAGGGGCTCCGAGACTCCTACAATGAGCAGTTCTTC. It yields the protein CASSSGQGLRDSYNEQFF.